This TCR beta chain was recovered during a study of breast tumors, draining lymph nodes, adjacent tissues. General study findings and limits: Tumor and nontumor repertoires were significantly more similar in luminal-like than in basal-like breast cancer. Compared with lymph nodes, tumors were less diverse; compared with nontumor tissue, more. Tumor T cell lymph node origin was a supported hypothesis, not proven.

Germline lookup yields CDR1 MNHEY and CDR2 SVGEGT. The CDR3 runs 13 residues. V lost 3 bases, J lost 6 bases, and 11 bases lay in between. Samples came from axillary lymph nodes draining the breast cancer. This clonotype was seen many times. Its antigen is undetermined. TCRdb ran MiXCR on the multiplex PCR reads and lists one entry per CDR3 protein. The sample gives roughly 86,000 distinct CDR3 sequences, roughly a fifth of which show up once; 2% to 2.5% is in the top ten. The source of this sequence is a female donor with breast cancer. Some clones in this sample may be carry-over from other donors' samples. The chain employs TRBV6-2 or TRBV6-3 and TRBJ1-2, with TRBD1 as a possible D gene (5 bases). Sequenced material: axillary lymph node tissue. In DNA, the CDR3 is TGTGCCAGCAGTTATCAGAGAGGGGATGGCTACACCTTC. Encoded protein: CASSYQRGDGYTF.